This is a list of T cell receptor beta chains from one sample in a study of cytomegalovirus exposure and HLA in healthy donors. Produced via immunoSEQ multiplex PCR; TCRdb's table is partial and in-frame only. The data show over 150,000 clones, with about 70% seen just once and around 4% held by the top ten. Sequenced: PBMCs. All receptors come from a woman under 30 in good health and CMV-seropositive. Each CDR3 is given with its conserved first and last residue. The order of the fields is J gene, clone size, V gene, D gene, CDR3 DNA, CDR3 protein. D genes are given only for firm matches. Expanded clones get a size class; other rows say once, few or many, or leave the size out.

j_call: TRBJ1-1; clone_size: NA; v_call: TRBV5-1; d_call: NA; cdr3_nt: TGCGCCAGCAGCTTGGGGAAGTTTTGGCAGGGGAACACTGAAGCTTTCTTT; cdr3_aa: CASSLGKFWQGNTEAFF
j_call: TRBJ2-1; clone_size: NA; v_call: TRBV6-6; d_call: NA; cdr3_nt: TGTGCCACCTATAAGGCGGCTAGCGCTCACAATGAGCAGTTCTTC; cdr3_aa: CATYKAASAHNEQFF
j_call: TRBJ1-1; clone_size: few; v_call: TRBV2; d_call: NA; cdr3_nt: TGTGCCAGCAGTGATCTTAGAAGGGGCCGAAACACTGAAGCTTTCTTT; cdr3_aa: CASSDLRRGRNTEAFF
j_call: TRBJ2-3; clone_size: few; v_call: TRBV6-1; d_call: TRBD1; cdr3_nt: TGTGCCAGCAGTTTGACAGGGCCAGATACGCAGTATTTT; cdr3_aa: CASSLTGPDTQYF
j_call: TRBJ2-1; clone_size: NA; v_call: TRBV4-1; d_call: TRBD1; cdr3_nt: TGCGCCAGCAGTTGGGACAGGGGAAATGAGCAGTTCTTC; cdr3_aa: CASSWDRGNEQFF
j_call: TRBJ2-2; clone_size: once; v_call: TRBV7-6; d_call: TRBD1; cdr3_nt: TGTGCCAGCAGCCCCGTAAAGGGACAGTTCCGGACCGGGGAGCTGTTTTTT; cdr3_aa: CASSPVKGQFRTGELFF
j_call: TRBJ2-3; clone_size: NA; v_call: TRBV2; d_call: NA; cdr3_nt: TGTGCCAGCAGTGTGCGGAGGGAGGGCACAGATACGCAGTATTTT; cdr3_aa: CASSVRREGTDTQYF
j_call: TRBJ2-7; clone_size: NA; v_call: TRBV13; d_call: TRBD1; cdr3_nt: TGTGCCAGCAGCTCGACAGGGTACTACGAGCAGTACTTC; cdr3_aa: CASSSTGYYEQYF
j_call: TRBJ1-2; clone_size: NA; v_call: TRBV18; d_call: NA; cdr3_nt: TGTGCCAGCTCAGCTGTAGGAGGGGTCCCAGCCTATGGCTACACCTTC; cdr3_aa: CASSAVGGVPAYGYTF
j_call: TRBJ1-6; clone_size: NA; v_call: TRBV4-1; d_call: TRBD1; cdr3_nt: TGCGCCAGCAGCCTGGACAGGGGGGTTCCACCCCTCCACTTT; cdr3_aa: CASSLDRGVPPLHF
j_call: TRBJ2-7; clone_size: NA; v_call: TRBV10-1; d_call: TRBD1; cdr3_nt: TGCGCCAGCAGTGAGTCGGCAGGGGGCGACGAGCAGTACTTC; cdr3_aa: CASSESAGGDEQYF
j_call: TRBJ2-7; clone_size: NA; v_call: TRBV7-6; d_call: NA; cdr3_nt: TGTGCCAGCAGCTTCGGAACGGGAACCTACGAGCAGTACTTC; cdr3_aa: CASSFGTGTYEQYF
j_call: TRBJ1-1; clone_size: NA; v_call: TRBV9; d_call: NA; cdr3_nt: TGTGCCAGCAGCCTTACTGGACGGGGTACTGAAGCTTTCTTT; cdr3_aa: CASSLTGRGTEAFF
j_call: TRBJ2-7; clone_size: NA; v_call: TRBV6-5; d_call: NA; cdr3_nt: TGTGCCAGCAGTTACTCGCGGCAGCCTAACGAGCAGTACTTC; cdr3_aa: CASSYSRQPNEQYF
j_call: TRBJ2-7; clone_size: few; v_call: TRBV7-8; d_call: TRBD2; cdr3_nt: TGTGCCAGCAGCTCGTGGACTAGCGGGGGTTACGAGCAGTACTTC; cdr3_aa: CASSSWTSGGYEQYF
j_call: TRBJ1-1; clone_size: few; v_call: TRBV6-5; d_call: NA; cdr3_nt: TGTGCCAGCAGTTACTCGTCTTCGGGAGGGGACACTGAAGCTTTCTTT; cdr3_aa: CASSYSSSGGDTEAFF
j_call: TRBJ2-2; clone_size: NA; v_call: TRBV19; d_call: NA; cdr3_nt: TGTGCCAGTAGTATAGTGGTAGCGGTGACCGGGGAGCTGTTTTTT; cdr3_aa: CASSIVVAVTGELFF
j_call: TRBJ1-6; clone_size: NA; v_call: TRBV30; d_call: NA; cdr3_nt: TGTGCCTGGAGTGTACGACAGCTTATCTCCTATAATTCACCCCTCCACTTT; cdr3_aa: CAWSVRQLISYNSPLHF
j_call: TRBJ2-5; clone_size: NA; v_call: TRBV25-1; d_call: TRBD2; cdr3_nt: TGTGCCAGCAGTGAACGGGAGCGGGGGGGCCTGGAGACCCAGTACTTC; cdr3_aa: CASSERERGGLETQYF
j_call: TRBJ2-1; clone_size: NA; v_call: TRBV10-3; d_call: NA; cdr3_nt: TGTGCCATCAGTGAGTATCTCTTCCATGAGCAGTTCTTC; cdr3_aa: CAISEYLFHEQFF
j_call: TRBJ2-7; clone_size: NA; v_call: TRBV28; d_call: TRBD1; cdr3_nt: TGTGCCAGCAGTTTCAGTACAGGGGGCTACGAGCAGTACTTC; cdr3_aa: CASSFSTGGYEQYF
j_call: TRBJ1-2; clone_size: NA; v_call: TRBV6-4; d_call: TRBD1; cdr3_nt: TGTGCCAGCAGTGAAGATTGGGGACAGTCATATGGCTACACCTTC; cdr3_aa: CASSEDWGQSYGYTF
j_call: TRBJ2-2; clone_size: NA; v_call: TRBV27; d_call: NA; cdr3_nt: TGTGCCAGCAGTTGGGGGCAGGGCACCGGGGAGCTGTTTTTT; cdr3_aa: CASSWGQGTGELFF
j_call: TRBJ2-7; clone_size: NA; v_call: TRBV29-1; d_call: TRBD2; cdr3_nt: TGCAGCGCTCTGAGACCTGGACCCCTTCAATCTTGGGCGTCGGGGGGCGAGCAGTACTTC; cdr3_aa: CSALRPGPLQSWASGGEQYF